The T cell receptor (beta chain) under discussion was sequenced for a study of T cell repertoires in cytomegalovirus infection. Study information: Recently identified HLA-C-restricted CMV epitopes were among the peptides used.

Whole-study findings and limits: Based on cumulative public TCR beta family frequency, carriers of CMV plus the relevant HLA were identified. HLA-C-restricted TCR beta clonotypes specific for CMV led the ex vivo response.

This clonotype was counted between two and nine times. Its antigen is unidentified. V was clipped by 3 bases and J by 2 bases, with 17 bases between them. CDR3 length: 16 residues. CDR1 and CDR2 (germline): SGHNT, YYREEE (reference sequence). TCRdb independently ran MiXCR on the reads; one entry per CDR3 protein. The data contain around 360,000 distinct CDR3 sequences, about 32% of them singletons. The chain couples TRBV5-4 to TRBJ1-2, with no clear D. The TCR comes from a human donor in good health (CMV status not recorded). Some clones in this sample may be carry-over from other donors' samples. Sequencing was performed on cultured PBMCs, taken from culture after CMV antigen stimulation. The CDR3 bases are TGTGCCAGCAGCTCCGGAGGGAAGAAGGGAAACTATGGCTACACCTTC. Translated: CASSSGGKKGNYGYTF.